Below, 14 T cell receptor beta chains from the same sample are listed, as sequenced in a study of T-cell reconstitution after alpha-beta-depleted transplantation in children. Unique molecular identifiers were used to barcode this TCRbeta library. TCRdb called the PCR reads again in MiXCR, with one record for every CDR3 protein. The table shows a few hundred thousand distinct CDR3 sequences, with roughly 30% occurring only once. Sequences were derived from PBMCs, sampled before TCRalphabeta/CD19-depleted stem cell transplant. The receptors stem from a boy under two years old with Wiskott-Aldrich syndrome, due to receive a stem cell transplant.

This chain connects TRBV20-1 to TRBJ2-1; 8 positions match TRBD1. The CDR3 loop spans 14 amino acids. Trimming removed 6 bases from V and 7 bases from J; junction bases left unmatched: 11. CDR1 and CDR2 (germline): DFQATT, SNEGSKA (reference sequence). In DNA, the CDR3 is TGCAGTGCAAGAACTAGCACAGGGGGGAATGAGCAGTTCTTC. This encodes CSARTSTGGNEQFF.

There are a few counts of this clonotype. The rearrangement links TRBV27 to TRBJ2-2; 7 bases fit TRBD2. The CDR3 is 15 residues long. The J segment lost 5 bases and the V segment lost 1 base, leaving 4 bases of the junction unmatched. CDR1 is MNHEY, CDR2 SMNVEV, per germline (reference sequence). The CDR3 region is CASSLYYGGTGELFF. DNA of the CDR3: TGTGCCAGCAGTTTATACTACGGGGGGACCGGGGAGCTGTTTTTT.

In its sample, this clonotype was seen many times. The chain links TRBV10-3 to TRBJ2-7; no clear D. Germline V gene lookup returns CDR1 ENHRY and CDR2 SYGVKD. V shed 2 bases and J shed 6 bases, with 8 bases lying between them. There are 12 residues in the CDR3. For the CDR3, the DNA is TGTGCCATCAGTGAGAGGCGTTTCGAGCAGTACTTC. It specifies CAISERRFEQYF.

The rearrangement links TRBV24-1 to TRBJ1-2; 8 bases match TRBD1. Per the germline V gene, CDR1 is KGHDR and CDR2 is SFDVKD. This CDR3 has 15 amino acids. Unmatched junction bases numbered 4, after V lost 3 bases and J lost 2 bases. The CDR3 coding sequence is TGTGCCACCAGTGATCCGGGACAGGAGAACTATGGCTACACCTTC. This codes for CATSDPGQENYGYTF.

The table lists this clonotype with a few counts. The rearrangement joins TRBV5-1 to TRBJ2-7; TRBD1 aligns across 8 bases. This CDR3 comprises 14 residues. J lost 4 bases, V lost 5 bases, and 8 bases had no gene match. The germline V gene has CDR1 SGHRS and CDR2 YFSETQ. The chain's CDR3 is CASRAGQGTYEQYF. The DNA for the CDR3 is TGCGCCAGCAGAGCCGGACAGGGAACATACGAGCAGTACTTC.

This clonotype occurred a few times. The chain is built from TRBV10-2 and TRBJ1-2; the D gene is possibly TRBD1 (5 bases). CDR1 and CDR2 from the germline V gene are WSHSY and SAAADI. V lost 0 bases and J 0 bases, leaving 11 bases between the germline ends. The CDR3 is 16 residues long. This CDR3 reads CASSESRPGTNYGYTF. As DNA, the CDR3 is TGCGCCAGCAGTGAGTCGCGTCCAGGGACTAACTATGGCTACACCTTC.

J is TRBJ1-5 and V is TRBV5-1; 7 nucleotides agree with TRBD1. Germline V gene lookup returns CDR1 SGHRS and CDR2 YFSETQ. V trimming: 3 bases; J trimming: 5 bases; junction bases outside the gene matches: 2. This CDR3 comprises 13 residues. This CDR3 reads CASSYTGDQPQHF. CDR3 nucleotides: TGCGCCAGCAGCTATACAGGGGATCAGCCCCAGCATTTT.

This rearrangement joins TRBV7-9 to TRBJ2-4; either TRBD1 or TRBD2 may fit D (5 bases each). With 1 base removed from V and 9 bases from J, the gap between germline ends came to 10 bases. CDR1 and CDR2 (germline): SEHNR, FQNEAQ (reference sequence). The CDR3 sequence is 13 residues long. The CDR3 region is CASSLEAGSIQYF. The CDR3 nucleotides are TGTGCCAGCAGCTTAGAGGCAGGGAGCATTCAGTACTTC. Combining the CDR3 with reference TRBV7-9 and TRBJ2-4 gives the whole variable domain DTGVSQNPRHKITKRGQNVTFRCDPISEHNRLYWYRQTLGQGPEFLTYFQNEAQLEKSRLLSDRFSAERPKGSFSTLEIQRTEQGDSAMYLCASSLEAGSIQYFGAGTRLSVL.

This clonotype was detected only a few times. V and J are TRBV12-3 or TRBV12-4 and TRBJ2-3; D gene uncertain. Trimming removed 1 base at V and 3 bases at J, with 11 bases between. The CDR3 runs to 15 residues. This CDR3 is CASSLVRVWTDTQYF. CDR3 nucleotides: TGTGCCAGCAGTTTAGTACGGGTTTGGACAGATACGCAGTATTTT.

This clonotype was observed a handful of times. This chain joins TRBV24-1 and TRBJ2-2, with a tentative D call TRBD1 (6 bases). CDR1 is KGHDR and CDR2 is SFDVKD in the germline V gene. Trimming removed 8 bases from V and 3 bases from J, with 12 bases in between. This CDR3 comprises 14 residues. Here the CDR3 DNA reads TGTGCCACCACAGGGGTCCATTACACCGGGGAGCTGTTTTTT. This gives the protein CATTGVHYTGELFF.

This clonotype was found a few times. V is TRBV15 and J is TRBJ2-2; 12 bases line up with TRBD2. The germline V gene encodes CDR1 LNHNV and CDR2 YYDKDF (reference sequence). The trim removed 5 bases at V and 5 bases at J, leaving 6 bases unmatched. The CDR3 consists of 16 residues. The CDR3 is CATSPRTSGKTGELFF. The CDR3 bases are TGTGCCACCAGCCCCCGGACTAGCGGGAAAACCGGGGAGCTGTTTTTT.

The rearrangement links TRBV5-1 to TRBJ2-1; 9 bases align to TRBD2. Germline trimming cut 4 bases from V and 7 bases from J; bases unmatched to any gene: 6. CDR3 length: 14 amino acids. The germline gives CDR1 SGHRS, CDR2 YFSETQ. The CDR3, as DNA: TGCGCCAGCAGCGGAGTAGCGGGAGTTAATGAGCAGTTCTTC. Translated: CASSGVAGVNEQFF.

The J gene is TRBJ1-6, the V gene TRBV5-5, with no clear D. Germline loops: CDR1 SGHKS, CDR2 YYEKEE (reference sequence). The V and J ends lost 2 bases and 0 bases respectively, with 9 bases between them. CDR3 length: 16 amino acids. CDR3 region: CASSLNKFSYNSPLHF. DNA of the CDR3: TGTGCCAGCAGCTTAAACAAGTTCTCCTATAATTCACCCCTCCACTTT.

This clonotype was seen only a few times. The rearrangement links TRBV27 to TRBJ1-4, with D perhaps TRBD1 (6 bases). The V and J ends lost 2 bases and 7 bases respectively, with 20 bases between them. This CDR3 is 17 amino acids long. From germline, CDR1 is MNHEY and CDR2 SMNVEV (reference sequence). The CDR3 DNA is TGTGCCAGCAGTTTAAGGGGGAACAGGGTATATGCTGAAAAACTGTTTTTT. Protein sequence: CASSLRGNRVYAEKLFF.